The next 30 T cell receptor beta chains were all read from a single sample in a study of blood T cell repertoires in COVID-19. Generated by immunoSEQ multiplex PCR, the TCRdb table keeps only in-frame clones and is missing some. This sample has some 40,000 clones, with roughly 84% found just once. Sequenced material: peripheral blood. The receptors originated from a man in his fifties with active or convalescent COVID-19.

This clone has only one observation. This sequence joins TRBV3-1 (or the pseudogene TRBV3-2) and TRBJ2-1; 13 bases agree with TRBD2. The CDR3 spans 16 residues. Germline CDR1 is LGHDT and CDR2 is YNNKEL (reference sequence). V shed 1 base and J 6 bases; nucleotides not matched to a gene: 3. The CDR3 DNA follows: TGTGCCAGCAGCCAAGGGACTAGCGGGGGCGGCAATGAGCAGTTCTTC. This codes for CASSQGTSGGGNEQFF.

This chain connects TRBV7-6 to TRBJ1-3, with 9 nucleotides matching TRBD1. Germline V gene sequence: CDR1 SGHVS, CDR2 FNYEAQ. This CDR3 is 15 amino acids long. Losses at the gene ends were 5 bases for V and 0 bases for J; bases not matched to a gene: 2. The CDR3 spells CASSETGGSGNTIYF. The CDR3 nucleotides read TGTGCCAGCAGCGAGACAGGGGGCTCTGGAAACACCATATATTTT.

This clone was counted between two and nine times. This CDR3 reads CASSLVDRGYEQYF. DNA of the CDR3: TGCGCCAGCAGCTTGGTTGACAGGGGTTACGAGCAGTACTTC. This rearrangement joins TRBV5-1 to TRBJ2-7; TRBD1 agrees at 8 bases. Germline loops: CDR1 SGHRS, CDR2 YFSETQ. V gave up 0 bases and J gave up 4 bases; unmatched junction bases: 3. This CDR3 spans 14 amino acids.

This chain uses TRBV6-6 with TRBJ2-7; TRBD1 matches 7 bases. CDR1 is MNHNY, CDR2 SVGAGI, per germline (reference sequence). Trimming cost V 4 bases and J 3 bases; bases outside gene matches: 12. The CDR3 is made up of 16 amino acids. CDR3: CASSSPLTGVSYEQYF. The CDR3 nucleotides are TGTGCCAGCAGTTCCCCTTTAACAGGGGTTAGCTACGAGCAGTACTTC.

Written as DNA, the CDR3 is TGTGCCAGCAGCTACGGCGGTATGGGATCCAGGGTGTCAGATACGCAGTATTTT. Protein sequence: CASSYGGMGSRVSDTQYF. This chain connects TRBV9 to TRBJ2-3, with D possibly being TRBD1 (5 bases). With 4 bases removed from V and 4 bases from J, the gap between germline ends came to 25 bases. In germline, CDR1 is SGDLS, CDR2 YYNGEE. The CDR3 extends over 18 amino acids.

This clone was observed once. The V gene is TRBV9, the J gene TRBJ2-3, with TRBD2 matching over 9 bases. Unmatched junction bases numbered 5, after V lost 3 bases and J lost 0 bases. The CDR3 spans 16 residues. From germline, CDR1 is SGDLS and CDR2 YYNGEE. CDR3 region: CASSALAGPSTDTQYF. The DNA of the CDR3 is TGTGCCAGCAGCGCACTAGCGGGTCCTAGCACAGATACGCAGTATTTT.

As to this clone: This likely comes from a read error, as the CDR3 has no conserved phenylalanine or tryptophan at its end. The DNA is left out, because the CDR3 cannot be placed on it with certainty; the CDR3 is given as TCRdb lists it. The gene calls are TRBV21-1 and TRBJ2-3; the table's D call TRBD2 went unverified against the DNA. TRBV21-1 is flagged as a pseudogene. The CDR3 is 13 amino acids long, termini counted. Here the CDR3 reads CASSSGSGGENGD.

The chain has TRBV29-1 and TRBJ2-7; TRBD1 might be the D (6 bases). Germline loops: CDR1 SQVTM, CDR2 ANQGSEA. This CDR3 has 14 amino acids. V was shortened by 2 bases and J by 4 bases, with 15 bases between the two germline ends. The CDR3 DNA reads TGCAGCGTTGAACTGGTCGGACAGTTATACGAGCAGTACTTC. Its translation: CSVELVGQLYEQYF.

This rearrangement joins TRBV6-5 to TRBJ1-5; D possibly corresponds to TRBD1 (5 bases). CDR3 length: 13 amino acids. V lost 7 bases to trimming and J lost 1 base, with 8 bases between them. Germline CDR1 reads MNHEY; CDR2 reads SVGAGI. Here the CDR3 reads CASKRQSNQPQHF. CDR3 coding DNA: TGTGCCAGCAAAAGACAGAGCAATCAGCCCCAGCATTTT.

The V gene is TRBV21-1, the J gene TRBJ2-5; the table calls TRBD2, which could not be checked here. TRBV21-1 is a listed pseudogene. The CDR3 totals 19 residues. CDR3 region: CASSNATGWRGPMRETQYF. The DNA of the CDR3 is TGTGCCAGCAGCAACGCTACGGGTTGGCGGGGGCCGATGAGGGAGACCCAGTACTTC.

This chain uses TRBV5-6 with TRBJ1-2, with TRBD1 as a possible D gene (5 bases). The CDR3 is 14 residues long. V was clipped by 1 base and J by 3 bases, with 10 bases between them. CDR1 and CDR2 (germline): SGHDT, YYEEEE. The CDR3 protein is CASSLSGTDYGYTF. The CDR3 DNA reads as TGTGCCAGCAGCTTGAGCGGGACGGACTATGGCTACACCTTC.

V and J are TRBV7-2 and TRBJ1-2; 7 positions agree with TRBD1. Trimming cost V 5 bases and J 7 bases; bases outside gene matches: 10. The germline V gene encodes CDR1 SGHTA and CDR2 FQGNSA. The CDR3 is 14 residues long. CDR3 bases: TGTGCCAGCAGCCGCAGGGGGGTTCCCTCTGGCTACACCTTC. It specifies CASSRRGVPSGYTF. Full variable domain (remainder filled in from reference TRBV7-2 and TRBJ1-2): GAGVSQSPSNKVTEKGKDVELRCDPISGHTALYWYRQSLGQGLEFLIYFQGNSAPDKSGLPSDRFSAERTGGSVSTLTIQRTQQEDSAVYLCASSRRGVPSGYTFGSGTRLTVV.

The rearrangement uses TRBV12-5 and TRBJ2-7, with TRBD2 as a possible D gene (6 bases). Looked up from germline, CDR1 is LGHNT and CDR2 is FRNRAP. Trimming stripped 2 bases from V and 3 bases from J, with 14 bases between. This CDR3 is built from 15 residues. The CDR3 region is CASGLWRGDIYEQYF. DNA of the CDR3: TGTGCTAGTGGTTTGTGGAGGGGCGATATCTACGAGCAGTACTTC.

The V gene is TRBV11-2, the J gene TRBJ1-1; 10 nucleotides line up with TRBD1. Germline CDR1 is SGHAT and CDR2 is FQNNGV. This CDR3 region has 18 residues. V lost 5 bases and J lost 2; bases outside the gene matches: 14. CDR3: CASSRDRGPRTQNTEAFF. DNA of the CDR3: TGTGCCAGCAGCCGGGACAGGGGACCCCGCACCCAAAACACTGAAGCTTTCTTT.

The rearrangement uses TRBV5-1 and TRBJ1-1, with 11 bases aligning to TRBD1. The CDR3 runs to 14 residues. V lost 3 bases to trimming and J lost 5 bases; unmatched junction nucleotides: 3. Germline CDR1 and CDR2: SGHRS and YFSETQ. The chain's CDR3 is CASSWGQGGTEAFF. The DNA of the CDR3 is TGCGCCAGCAGCTGGGGACAGGGGGGAACTGAAGCTTTCTTT.

This sequence joins TRBV5-5 and TRBJ2-4; 8 bases align to TRBD1. The CDR3 extends over 16 amino acids. The J segment lost 2 bases and the V segment lost 2 bases, leaving 6 bases of the junction unmatched. The germline CDR1 and CDR2 sequences are SGHKS and YYEKEE (reference sequence). The CDR3 coding sequence is TGTGCCAGCAGCTTAGCGCAGGGGGCAACCAAAAACATTCAGTACTTC. This codes for CASSLAQGATKNIQYF.

The chain employs TRBV11-1 and TRBJ1-1; D uncertain. Looked up from germline, CDR1 is SGHAT and CDR2 is FQDESV (reference sequence). The V end lost 4 bases, the J end lost 5 bases, and 8 bases lay between the germline ends. This CDR3 is 12 amino acids long. CDR3 nucleotide sequence: TGTGCCAGCAGCTCCGGGTGGACTGAAGCTTTCTTT. It specifies CASSSGWTEAFF.

The chain links TRBV6-1 to TRBJ1-1, with TRBD1 matching 8 bases. The CDR3 runs to 15 residues. Germline loops: CDR1 MNHNS, CDR2 SASEGT. With V trimmed by 0 bases and J by 1 base, 1 base remained unmatched. The CDR3 nucleotides read TGTGCCAGCAGTGAAGCTGGGACAGGGAACACTGAAGCTTTCTTT. This gives the protein CASSEAGTGNTEAFF.

The chain joins TRBV6-2 or TRBV6-3 to TRBJ1-2; D unclear. V gave up 6 bases and J gave up 3 bases, with 11 bases separating them. This CDR3 has 13 residues. CDR1 MNHEY and CDR2 SVGEGT come from the germline V gene. The CDR3, as DNA: TGTGCCAGCAGCGCACAGATTTACTATGGCTACACCTTC. Translated, it gives CASSAQIYYGYTF.

The rearrangement joins TRBV4-1 to TRBJ2-7; TRBD1 agrees at 7 bases. Per the germline V gene, CDR1 is MGHRA and CDR2 is YSYEKL. The V gene end was trimmed by 1 base and the J gene end by 0 bases; junction bases not matched to a gene: 6. CDR3 size: 16 residues. CDR3 sequence (DNA): TGCGCCAGCAGCCAAGGTCAGGGGGTCAACTCCTACGAGCAGTACTTC. It specifies CASSQGQGVNSYEQYF.

V is TRBV18 and J is TRBJ2-7, with 9 positions matching TRBD1. V lost 2 bases, J lost 3 bases, and 2 bases stayed unmatched. CDR3 length equals 14 residues. CDR1 is KGHSH and CDR2 is LQKENI in the germline V gene. CDR3 bases: TGTGCCAGCTCACCAGAGACAGGGGGCTACGAGCAGTACTTC. The encoded protein is CASSPETGGYEQYF.

The chain couples TRBV11-3 to TRBJ2-5; TRBD2 aligns across 7 bases. The trim removed 5 bases at V and 2 bases at J, leaving 5 bases unmatched. The CDR3 is 14 amino acids. CDR1 is SGHNT, CDR2 YENEEA, per germline. The CDR3 DNA reads TGTGCCAGCAGCCCGGGACTATCACAAGAGACCCAGTACTTC. This translates into CASSPGLSQETQYF.

With regard to this clone: Other DNA sequences from this sample encode an identical CDR3 as well. This rearrangement joins TRBV6-5 to TRBJ1-2; D remains unclear. The CDR3 length is 13 residues. V was pared by 0 bases and J by 8 bases, with 10 bases between. Germline V lookup: CDR1 MNHEY, CDR2 SVGAGI. This CDR3 is CASSYSTGFGYTF. CDR3 DNA sequence: TGTGCCAGCAGTTACTCGACGGGTTTCGGCTACACCTTC.

This chain connects TRBV27 to TRBJ1-2; D might be TRBD1 (6 bases). V dropped 6 bases and J dropped 2 bases, with 16 bases sitting between them. Germline V CDR1 and CDR2: MNHEY, SMNVEV (reference sequence). The CDR3 consists of 15 residues. The CDR3: CASRNSNRVNYGYTF. CDR3 nucleotides: TGTGCCAGCAGAAATAGTAACAGGGTAAACTATGGCTACACCTTC.

The rearrangement joins TRBV19 to TRBJ1-5; 8 bases map to TRBD1. The CDR3 runs 15 residues. V lost 6 bases, J lost 3 bases, and 7 bases stayed unmatched. The germline gives CDR1 LNHDA, CDR2 SQIVND (reference sequence). CDR3 residues: CASRGRGQDNQPQHF. DNA for the CDR3: TGTGCCAGTAGAGGCAGGGGGCAAGACAATCAGCCCCAGCATTTT.

This clone has only a few counts. The chain employs TRBV14 and TRBJ1-3; no firm D call. Germline lookup yields CDR1 SGHDN and CDR2 FVKESK. Trimming removed 2 bases at V and 9 bases at J, with 8 bases between. This CDR3 is 12 amino acids long. The chain's CDR3 is CASSQSVSTIYF. CDR3 coding DNA: TGTGCCAGCAGCCAAAGCGTGAGCACCATATATTTT.

The CDR3 DNA sequence: TGTGCCAGTAGTCCGCGACTAGCGGGGGGATCAGGCTCCTACAATGAGCAGTTCTTC. As protein: CASSPRLAGGSGSYNEQFF. The chain joins TRBV19 to TRBJ2-1; 13 positions match TRBD2. The CDR3 is 19 amino acids. Per germline, CDR1 LNHDA and CDR2 SQIVND (reference sequence). Trimming removed 5 bases from V and 0 bases from J; junction bases left unmatched: 10.

The gene calls are TRBV7-6 and TRBJ2-7; TRBD2 matches at 15 bases. CDR3 length: 18 amino acids. V trimming: 3 bases; J trimming: 4 bases; junction bases outside the gene matches: 10. CDR1 is SGHVS, CDR2 FNYEAQ, per germline. The DNA for the CDR3 is TGTGCCAGCAGCTTTCTGGTGGGACTAGCGGGGGGCCTTTACGAGCAGTACTTC. Residues: CASSFLVGLAGGLYEQYF.

This clone came up a few times. V and J are TRBV5-4 and TRBJ2-4; 7 bases agree with TRBD2. This CDR3 is 15 amino acids long. CDR1 SGHNT and CDR2 YYREEE come from the germline V gene (reference sequence). The J segment lost 4 bases and the V segment lost 3 bases, leaving 7 bases of the junction unmatched. DNA of the CDR3: TGTGCCAGCAGCTCGCGCGGGGGTAATAAAAACATTCAGTACTTC. As protein: CASSSRGGNKNIQYF.

This clone was counted a few times. V and J are TRBV5-5 and TRBJ1-4, with 10 bases aligning to TRBD1. Trimming cost V 3 bases and J 4 bases; bases outside gene matches: 3. There are 15 residues in the CDR3. Germline assignment: CDR1 SGHKS and CDR2 YYEKEE (reference sequence). The CDR3, as DNA: TGTGCCAGCAGCTCTGGACAGGGGGGTAATGAAAAACTGTTTTTT. Encoded protein: CASSSGQGGNEKLFF.